The T cell receptor beta chain under discussion was sequenced for a study of T-cell memory formation after mild COVID-19. Study details: Largely donor-specific sequence clusters came from a couple of donors.

TCRdb itself ran the 5' RACE reads through MiXCR, one entry per CDR3 protein. The table includes around 320,000 distinct CDR3 sequences, 14% detected once. In germline, CDR1 is SGHTA, CDR2 FQGNSA. V lost 5 bases and J lost 10; bases outside the gene matches: 13. The CDR3 totals 16 residues. This clonotype was seen a handful of times. The genes are TRBV7-2 and TRBJ1-6, with 8 nucleotides matching TRBD1. The receptor comes from a man younger than 35 who had mild COVID-19 (a few samples of this study predate the infection). Cell type and time point are not known. Sequences were obtained from PBMCs or a T cell subset sorted from them (not recorded which). The DNA of the CDR3 is TGTGCCAGCAGCACGCAAGGGACAGGTGCTGGATCACCCCTCCACTTT. This sequence encodes CASSTQGTGAGSPLHF.